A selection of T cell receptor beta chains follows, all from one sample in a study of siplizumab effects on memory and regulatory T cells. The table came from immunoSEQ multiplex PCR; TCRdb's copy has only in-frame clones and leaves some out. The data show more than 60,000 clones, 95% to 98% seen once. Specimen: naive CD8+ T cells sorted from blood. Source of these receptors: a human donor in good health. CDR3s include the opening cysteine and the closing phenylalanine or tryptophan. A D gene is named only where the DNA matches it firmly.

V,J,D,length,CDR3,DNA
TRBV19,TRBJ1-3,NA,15,CASSVGTLSGNTIYF,TGTGCCAGTAGTGTCGGGACACTCTCTGGAAACACCATATATTTT
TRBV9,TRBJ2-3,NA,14,CASSVVGDTDTQYF,TGTGCCAGCAGCGTAGTAGGGGACACAGATACGCAGTATTTT
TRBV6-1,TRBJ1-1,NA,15,CASSEWGAENTEAFF,TGTGCCAGCAGTGAATGGGGGGCGGAGAACACTGAAGCTTTCTTT
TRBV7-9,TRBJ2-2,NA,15,CASSLGSLGTGELFF,TGTGCCAGCAGCTTAGGGAGTCTAGGGACCGGGGAGCTGTTTTTT
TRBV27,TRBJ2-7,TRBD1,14,CASSLGTGTVEQYF,TGTGCCAGCAGTCTCGGGACAGGGACAGTCGAGCAGTACTTC
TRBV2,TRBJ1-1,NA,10,CASSEEKSFF,TGTGCCAGCAGTGAAGAAAAGAGTTTCTTT
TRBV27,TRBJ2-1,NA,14,CASSLSGTYNEQFF,TGTGCCAGCAGTTTATCGGGGACTTACAATGAGCAGTTCTTC
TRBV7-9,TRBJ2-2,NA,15,CASSREGLNTGELFF,TGTGCCAGCAGCCGAGAAGGACTGAACACCGGGGAGCTGTTTTTT
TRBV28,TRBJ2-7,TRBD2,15,CASSLAVTGGTEQYF,TGTGCCAGCAGTTTAGCAGTAACGGGGGGGACCGAGCAGTACTTC
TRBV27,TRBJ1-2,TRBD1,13,CASRAGGGYGYTF,TGTGCCAGCAGGGCAGGGGGCGGCTATGGCTACACCTTC
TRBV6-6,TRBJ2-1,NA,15,CASSYLIVGDNEQFF,TGTGCCAGCAGTTACCTCATCGTGGGGGACAATGAGCAGTTCTTC
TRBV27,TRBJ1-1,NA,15,CASSLTTTGNTEAFF,TGTGCCAGCAGTCTAACTACGACGGGGAACACTGAAGCTTTCTTT
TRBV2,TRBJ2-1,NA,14,CASSASGPQDEQFF,TGTGCCAGCAGTGCATCCGGGCCTCAGGATGAGCAGTTCTTC
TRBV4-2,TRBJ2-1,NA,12,CASSLIEDEQFF,TGTGCCAGCAGCCTTATCGAGGATGAGCAGTTCTTC
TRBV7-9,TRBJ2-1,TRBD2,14,CASSFSGGAVEQFF,TGTGCCAGCAGCTTTAGCGGGGGGGCCGTTGAGCAGTTCTTC
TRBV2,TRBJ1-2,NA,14,CASIPPVGNYGYTF,TGTGCCAGCATTCCGCCGGTCGGGAACTATGGCTACACCTTC
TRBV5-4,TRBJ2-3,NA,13,CASSFRGGDTQYF,TGTGCCAGCAGCTTCCGAGGGGGGGATACGCAGTATTTT
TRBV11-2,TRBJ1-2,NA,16,CASSLFRGGEAYGYTF,TGTGCCAGCAGCTTATTTAGGGGAGGCGAGGCCTATGGCTACACCTTC